The 28 T cell receptor beta chains in this list originate from one sample, sequenced in a study of blood T cell dynamics during melanoma immunotherapy. Clones were read by immunoSEQ multiplex PCR, and TCRdb kept only the in-frame ones, dropping some. The table records about 11,000 clones, around nine tenths of them present only once. The time point here: week 3, after first cycle of checkpoint inhibitor. The sample consisted of blood, taken from a patient treated with checkpoint blockade. These receptors were taken from a human donor with melanoma.

CDR3 coding DNA: TGTGCCAGCAGTTGGGGGGCCGGGGAGCTGTTTTTT. Translation gives CASSWGAGELFF. The chain joins TRBV2 to TRBJ2-2, with D perhaps matching TRBD2 (6 bases). The CDR3 extends over 12 amino acids. Germline values: CDR1 SNHLY, CDR2 FYNNEI. V was clipped by 5 bases and J by 6 bases, with 7 bases between them.

This rearrangement joins TRBV5-6 to TRBJ1-5; D is unclear. Trimming stripped 0 bases from V and 1 base from J, with 5 bases between. Germline V lookup: CDR1 SGHDT, CDR2 YYEEEE. CDR3 length: 14 residues. The CDR3 loop is CASSLDSSNQPQHF. CDR3 DNA sequence: TGTGCCAGCAGCTTGGACAGCAGCAATCAGCCCCAGCATTTT.

This chain links TRBV28 with TRBJ1-5, with a possible D match to TRBD1 (6 bases). The germline gives CDR1 MDHEN, CDR2 SYDVKM. This CDR3 has 14 residues. V was shortened by 7 bases and J by 5 bases, with 15 bases between the two germline ends. The CDR3 bases are TGTGCCAGCACCGATGGGGGCGGGGATCAGCCCCAGCATTTT. Translating it yields CASTDGGGDQPQHF.

The chain carries TRBV28 and TRBJ2-7; 7 nucleotides align to TRBD1. The CDR3 runs to 15 residues. CDR1 is MDHEN, CDR2 SYDVKM, per germline. The trim removed 5 bases at V and 3 bases at J, leaving 10 bases unmatched. Here the CDR3 reads CASSTYRGNHYEQYF. The CDR3 bases are TGTGCCAGCAGTACCTACAGGGGAAATCACTACGAGCAGTACTTC.

This chain joins TRBV6-5 and TRBJ2-1, with D perhaps TRBD1 (5 bases). The CDR3 loop spans 13 amino acids. The V gene's germline CDR1 is MNHEY and CDR2 SVGAGI. The V end was cut by 5 bases, the J end by 8 bases, with 13 bases between. Here the CDR3 reads CASSNPRGDEQFF. In DNA, the CDR3 is TGTGCCAGCAGTAATCCTAGGGGCGATGAGCAGTTCTTC.

This chain links TRBV4-1 with TRBJ1-5; the match to TRBD1 covers 9 bases. The CDR3 totals 14 residues. Losses at the gene ends were 3 bases for V and 7 bases for J; bases not matched to a gene: 4. Germline lookup yields CDR1 MGHRA and CDR2 YSYEKL. This CDR3 is CASSHPGTGQPQHF. CDR3 coding DNA: TGCGCCAGCAGCCACCCCGGGACAGGGCAGCCCCAGCATTTT.

A remark on this clone: Its ends do not fully match the called genes, so a read error is possible. This chain connects TRBV2 to TRBJ1-5, with D possibly being TRBD1 (6 bases). CDR1 is SNHLY, CDR2 FYNNEI, per germline. This CDR3 spans 15 amino acids. This CDR3 reads CARSGGGQAGQPQHF. CDR3 bases: TGTGCCCGCAGTGGGGGGGGGCAGGCCGGTCAGCCCCAGCATTTT.

The chain carries TRBV20-1 and TRBJ1-2; possibly TRBD1 for D (6 bases). Germline V lookup: CDR1 DFQATT, CDR2 SNEGSKA (reference sequence). V lost 6 bases and J lost 4, with 9 bases in between. The CDR3 consists of 11 residues. The CDR3 DNA sequence: TGCAGTGCCCCAGGGGTCTATGGCTACACCTTC. This encodes CSAPGVYGYTF.

The chain recombines TRBV6-4 with TRBJ1-2, with D possibly TRBD1 on 5 matching bases. Germline V lookup: CDR1 MRHNA, CDR2 SNTAGT. Trimming stripped 6 bases from V and 7 bases from J, with 9 bases between. This CDR3 comprises 11 residues. CDR3 nucleotides: TGTGCCAGCAGATGGGGGTGTGGCTACACCTTC. Protein: CASRWGCGYTF.

This chain links TRBV11-2 with TRBJ2-3, with D possibly matching TRBD2 (7 bases). The CDR3 is 13 residues long. The V end lost 5 bases, the J end lost 14 bases, and 20 bases lay between the germline ends. Germline V gene sequence: CDR1 SGHAT, CDR2 FQNNGV. The CDR3 DNA reads TGTGCCAGCAGCGGATGGGGGGGGACATTCGCGTATTTT. Translation: CASSGWGGTFAYF.

The genes are TRBV10-2 and TRBJ2-6; 7 positions match TRBD1. Germline lookup yields CDR1 WSHSY and CDR2 SAAADI. This CDR3 region has 17 residues. The J segment lost 2 bases and the V segment lost 3 bases, leaving 7 bases of the junction unmatched. The CDR3 region is CASSDPLGTAGANVLTF. CDR3 DNA sequence: TGCGCCAGCAGTGACCCCCTGGGGACAGCTGGGGCCAACGTCCTGACTTTC.

V is TRBV5-1 and J is TRBJ1-4; D unclear. Germline CDR1 is SGHRS and CDR2 is YFSETQ. CDR3 length equals 15 residues. Trimming pared 4 bases from V and 4 bases from J, leaving 14 bases between. CDR3 nucleotide sequence: TGCGCCAGCAGCCCAGAACCGGGGATTAATGAAAAACTGTTTTTT. Amino acid sequence: CASSPEPGINEKLFF.

The table lists this clone with a count of one. This chain connects TRBV6-1 to TRBJ2-7; TRBD2 aligns across 7 bases. CDR1 is MNHNS and CDR2 is SASEGT in the germline V gene. This CDR3 is 13 amino acids long. The ends lost 8 bases at V and 2 bases at J; junction bases unmatched: 6. CDR3 protein: CASERLAPYEQYF. The DNA for the CDR3 is TGTGCCAGCGAGCGACTAGCCCCCTACGAGCAGTACTTC.

CDR3 region: CAWQGGTNEKLFF. The CDR3 coding sequence is TGTGCCTGGCAGGGGGGAACTAATGAAAAACTGTTTTTT. The genes are TRBV30 and TRBJ1-4; 7 bases agree with TRBD1. The CDR3 is made up of 13 amino acids. V lost 5 bases, J lost 1 base, and 1 base stayed unmatched. From germline, CDR1 is GTSNPN and CDR2 SVGIG (reference sequence). The whole variable domain, filled in from reference TRBV30 and TRBJ1-4, reads SQTIHQWPATLVQPVGSPLSLECTVEGTSNPNLYWYRQAAGRGLQLLFYSVGIGQISSEVPQNLSASRPQDRQFILSSKKLLLSDSGFYLCAWQGGTNEKLFFGSGTQLSVL.

This clone was seen once. The sample contains more than one DNA sequence encoding this CDR3. Here the CDR3 reads CASSEGWTRGDTQYF. Written as DNA, the CDR3 is TGTGCCAGCAGTGAGGGGTGGACCAGGGGAGATACGCAGTATTTT. The genes are TRBV2 and TRBJ2-3, with D perhaps matching TRBD1 (6 bases). The CDR3 contains 15 residues. The germline V gene has CDR1 SNHLY and CDR2 FYNNEI. V shed 3 bases and J shed 5 bases, with 15 bases lying between them. Full variable domain (remainder filled in from reference TRBV2 and TRBJ2-3): EPEVTQTPSHQVTQMGQEVILRCVPISNHLYFYWYRQILGQKVEFLVSFYNNEISEKSEIFDDQFSVERPDGSNFTLKIRSTKLEDSAMYFCASSEGWTRGDTQYFGPGTRLTVL.

The V gene is TRBV10-3, the J gene TRBJ1-5; D possibly corresponds to TRBD1 (5 bases). The CDR3 is 15 amino acids. Trimming cost V 3 bases and J 2 bases, with 11 bases left between them. Germline CDR1 ENHRY, CDR2 SYGVKD. This chain's CDR3 is CAISDWGGGNQPQHF. In DNA, the CDR3 is TGTGCCATCAGTGACTGGGGAGGGGGCAATCAGCCCCAGCATTTT.

This chain joins TRBV7-9 and TRBJ1-5; possibly TRBD1 for D (6 bases). This CDR3 contains 14 residues. The germline V and J ends were trimmed by 1 base and 6 bases, with 10 bases remaining between them. Germline CDR1 reads SEHNR; CDR2 reads FQNEAQ (reference sequence). CDR3 coding DNA: TGTGCCAGCAGCTTAGGGGGGGCGGCTCAGCCCCAGCATTTT. Its translation is CASSLGGAAQPQHF.

The V and J genes are TRBV6-6 and TRBJ2-7; 10 bases agree with TRBD1. Germline V gives CDR1 MNHNY, CDR2 SVGAGI (reference sequence). This CDR3 region has 15 residues. J lost 5 bases, V lost 4 bases, and 8 bases had no gene match. The CDR3 region has the DNA TGTGCCAGCAGTTCTGCGGGGACAGGGGTCGACGAGCAGTACTTC. This codes for CASSSAGTGVDEQYF.

This clone appeared a single time. V and J are TRBV9 and TRBJ1-2; D gene unclear. Germline-derived CDR1 and CDR2 are SGDLS and YYNGEE. Trimming cost V 0 bases and J 4 bases, with 4 bases left between them. CDR3 length: 12 residues. CDR3 amino acids: CASSVGLYGYTF. For the CDR3, the DNA is TGTGCCAGCAGCGTAGGTCTCTATGGCTACACCTTC. Looking up the rest from reference TRBV9 and TRBJ1-2 gives the full variable domain: DSGVTQTPKHLITATGQRVTLRCSPRSGDLSVYWYQQSLDQGLQFLIQYYNGEERAKGNILERFSAQQFPDLHSELNLSSLELGDSALYFCASSVGLYGYTFGSGTRLTVV.

V gene TRBV7-9 combines with J gene TRBJ2-3; perhaps D is TRBD1 or TRBD2 (5 bases each). CDR3 length equals 13 residues. Germline V CDR1 and CDR2: SEHNR, FQNEAQ (reference sequence). V was trimmed by 7 bases and J by 3 bases, leaving 11 bases between them. CDR3 sequence reads: CASTAWGTDTQYF. Here the CDR3 DNA reads TGTGCCAGCACCGCATGGGGGACAGATACGCAGTATTTT.

CDR3 amino acids: CASSVGSQTLGYTF. The CDR3 DNA reads TGTGCCAGCAGCGTAGGTTCCCAGACACTCGGCTACACCTTC. This chain joins TRBV9 and TRBJ1-2; D remains unclear. CDR1 and CDR2 from the germline V gene are SGDLS and YYNGEE. The CDR3 contains 14 residues. V dropped 0 bases and J dropped 8 bases, with 14 bases sitting between them.

V is TRBV27 and J is TRBJ2-3, with D tentatively TRBD2 (6 bases). Germline V gene sequence: CDR1 MNHEY, CDR2 SMNVEV (reference sequence). The CDR3 extends over 12 amino acids. V lost 8 bases and J 4 bases, leaving 10 bases between the germline ends. CDR3 amino acids: CASGGIADTQYF. The CDR3 nucleotides are TGTGCCAGCGGGGGGATTGCAGATACGCAGTATTTT.

The chain links TRBV6-5 to TRBJ2-5; D unclear. Trimming cost V 6 bases and J 5 bases, with 10 bases left between them. The CDR3 runs to 12 residues. CDR1 and CDR2 from the germline V gene are MNHEY and SVGAGI. The CDR3 nucleotides read TGTGCCAGCAGCCTACTCGAGGAGACCCAGTACTTC. Its translation is CASSLLEETQYF.

This chain joins TRBV19 and TRBJ1-1, with D possibly matching TRBD1 (6 bases). Germline V gene sequence: CDR1 LNHDA, CDR2 SQIVND (reference sequence). The CDR3 has 15 residues. Deletions cut 3 bases from V and 4 bases from J, with 15 bases between. The CDR3 coding sequence is TGTGCCAGTAGTATCCAGGGGCCCCCGGGCACTGAAGCTTTCTTT. It yields the protein CASSIQGPPGTEAFF.

The chain is built from TRBV18 and TRBJ1-4, with D possibly matching TRBD1 (5 bases). Trimming removed 3 bases from V and 6 bases from J, with 14 bases in between. Germline V gene lookup returns CDR1 KGHSH and CDR2 LQKENI. CDR3 length equals 15 residues. CDR3 nucleotide sequence: TGTGCCAGCTCACCGGGCCGGCGGGGGGATGAAAAACTGTTTTTT. Translation: CASSPGRRGDEKLFF.

The J gene is TRBJ1-5, the V gene TRBV29-1; possible D gene TRBD1, 5 bases. Germline-derived CDR1 and CDR2 are SQVTM and ANQGSEA. The V end lost 6 bases, the J end lost 0 bases, and 15 bases lay between the germline ends. This CDR3 comprises 15 residues. The CDR3 loop reads CSVARRGDSNQPQHF. CDR3 DNA sequence: TGCAGCGTGGCCCGAAGGGGTGATAGCAATCAGCCCCAGCATTTT.

The V call is TRBV4-2, the J call TRBJ2-1, with TRBD2 matching 14 bases. Germline assignment: CDR1 LGHNA and CDR2 YNFKEQ. This CDR3 has 16 amino acids. Trimming cost V 2 bases and J 6 bases; bases outside gene matches: 3. CDR3: CASSQRGLAGANEQFF. The CDR3 bases are TGTGCCAGCAGCCAACGGGGACTAGCGGGAGCCAATGAGCAGTTCTTC.

This chain joins TRBV6-5 and TRBJ2-7, with 13 positions matching TRBD2. The V gene's germline CDR1 is MNHEY and CDR2 SVGAGI. With 2 bases clipped from V and 7 bases from J, the junction kept 5 bases outside the gene matches. The length of the CDR3 is 15 residues. CDR3 DNA sequence: TGTGCCAGCAGTTACGGACTAGCGGGAGCGAGGGAGCAGTACTTC. This sequence encodes CASSYGLAGAREQYF.